This TCR beta chain was obtained from a study of T cells in Graves' hyperthyroidism and ophthalmopathy. The CDR3 sequence is 17 residues long. Between the trimmed V and J ends, which lost 0 bases and 3 bases, there was a span of 14 bases. Germline V gene lookup returns CDR1 LGHNT and CDR2 FRNRAP. Amplification of TCR beta CDR3 regions used RNA as the template. HTBI primers were employed in a first-round RT-PCR of the TCR CDR3. TCRdb re-called the multiplex PCR reads through MiXCR, storing one row per CDR3 protein. The data show approximately 500,000 distinct CDR3 sequences, around 46% seen once. The table lists this clonotype with many counts.

Sequences were obtained from peripheral blood or thyroid tissue (not recorded which). The rearrangement uses TRBV12-5 and TRBJ2-2, with D perhaps assigned TRBD1 or TRBD2 (5 bases each). The TCR originated in a woman under 30 with Graves' hyperthyroidism. Here the CDR3 reads CASGLVLKGRDTGELFF. For the CDR3, the DNA is TGTGCTAGTGGTTTGGTACTGAAGGGGCGGGACACCGGGGAGCTGTTTTTT.